The rows below give T cell receptor beta chains drawn from one sample of a study of technical replicates of blood from a handful of donors. TCRdb keeps only in-frame clones here, not all; method: immunoSEQ multiplex PCR. The sample includes around 80,000 clones, 93% of them seen just once. Sample: T cells isolated from PBMCs. The origin of the receptors is a human donor in good health. Both conserved end residues are part of each CDR3. A D gene is named only where the DNA matches it firmly. Rows may omit the clone size; those that give it use once, few, many or a size class.

NA	TRBV28	TRBJ1-2	NA	TGTGCCAGCAGTCCCAATACAGTTATAGGCTACACCTTC	CASSPNTVIGYTF
NA	TRBV19	TRBJ2-7	NA	TGTGCCAGTGCCGGGACTCATGCCTCCTACGAGCAGTACTTC	CASAGTHASYEQYF
once	TRBV28	TRBJ2-2	NA	TGTGCCAGCAGTCCTAGCCACGTCGGGGAGCTGTTTTTT	CASSPSHVGELFF
NA	TRBV5-1	TRBJ2-7	TRBD1	TGCGCCAGCAGCTTGGAAATGGGTAACAGGGGGCACAACGAGCAGTACTTC	CASSLEMGNRGHNEQYF
NA	TRBV29-1	TRBJ2-3	TRBD2	TGCAGCGTTGGGGGACTAGTACGCAACACAGATACGCAGTATTTT	CSVGGLVRNTDTQYF
NA	TRBV6-1	TRBJ2-7	TRBD1	TGTGCCAGCTGTACAGGGGGATCCTACGAGCAGTACTTC	CASCTGGSYEQYF
NA	TRBV6-5	TRBJ1-2	TRBD1	TGTGCCAGCACGTATACGACAGGGGGCTTCTATGGCTACACCTTC	CASTYTTGGFYGYTF
NA	TRBV27	TRBJ2-5	TRBD1	TGTGCCAGCAAACCCGAGGGGACAGGGAACCTCCAAGAGACCCAGTACTTC	CASKPEGTGNLQETQYF
NA	TRBV18	TRBJ1-1	NA	TGTGCCAGCTCACCGGTCACTGATGAAGCTTTCTTT	CASSPVTDEAFF
NA	TRBV7-3	TRBJ2-1	TRBD2	TGTGCCAGCAGTATTAGCGGGGCCTCTTACAATGAGCAGTTCTTC	CASSISGASYNEQFF
NA	TRBV29-1	TRBJ2-7	TRBD1	TGCAGCGTTCAGGGAACAGGGGGCCCCTCCTACGAGCAGTACTTC	CSVQGTGGPSYEQYF
NA	TRBV29-1	TRBJ1-1	NA	TGCAGCGTCGGACTTATGAACACTGAAGCTTTCTTT	CSVGLMNTEAFF
NA	TRBV6-5	TRBJ1-1	NA	TGTGCCAGCAGTCCAACAGCGAACACTGAAGCTTTCTTT	CASSPTANTEAFF
NA	TRBV2	TRBJ1-1	NA	TGTGCCAGCAGGGAGGGCCTAACAACTGAAGCTTTCTTT	CASREGLTTEAFF
NA	TRBV28	TRBJ1-2	TRBD1	TGTGCCAGCAGTTTACGGGACAGCCTTACCACCTTC	CASSLRDSLTTF
once	TRBV29-1	TRBJ2-2	NA	TGCAGCGTTGTCGGGGTAAACACCGGGGAGCTGTTTTTT	CSVVGVNTGELFF
NA	TRBV5-1	TRBJ2-1	NA	TGCGCCAGCAGCTTGACAGACCATGAGCAGTTCTTC	CASSLTDHEQFF
NA	TRBV5-4	TRBJ2-7	NA	TGTGCCAGCAGCGCCGACAGGTCGGTGACCTACGAGCAGTACTTC	CASSADRSVTYEQYF
NA	TRBV6-4	TRBJ1-1	TRBD1	TGTGCCAGCAGTAGGGGGACAGCAGCGGACACTGAAGCTTTCTTT	CASSRGTAADTEAFF
NA	TRBV23-1	TRBJ2-1	NA	TGCGCCAGCAGTCACAATGAACGAACGGGACAACTGCCGCGGGACAATGAGCAGTTCTTC	CASSHNERTGQLPRDNEQFF
NA	TRBV28	TRBJ1-1	NA	TGTGCCAGCAAACCAGGGCGGAGGGGAAACACTGAAGCTTTCTTT	CASKPGRRGNTEAFF
NA	TRBV19	TRBJ2-1	NA	TGTGCCAGTAGCCCTATACTAGGGGGAGCGAACAATGAGCAGTTCTTC	CASSPILGGANNEQFF
NA	TRBV30	TRBJ2-1	TRBD2	TGTGCCTGGAAGTTAGCGGGGGGGCCGATTGAGCAGTTCTTC	CAWKLAGGPIEQFF
NA	TRBV2	TRBJ2-1	TRBD1	TGTGCCAGCAAAGGCGGGACAGGGTTCAATGAGCAGTTCTTC	CASKGGTGFNEQFF
NA	TRBV4-2	TRBJ2-7	TRBD2	TGTGCCAGCAGCCAGGAACTAGCGGGAAGGTCCGAGCAGTACTTC	CASSQELAGRSEQYF
once	TRBV5-6	TRBJ1-1	NA	TGTGCCAGCAGCTCCCCCAGGGTGACTGCTTTCTTT	CASSSPRVTAFF
once	TRBV6-1	TRBJ1-1	NA	TGTGCCAGCAGTGATATTAACACTGAAGCTTTCTTT	CASSDINTEAFF
NA	TRBV7-6	TRBJ1-5	TRBD1	TGTGCCAGCAGCTTTACAGACAGGGGCAATCAGCCCCAGCATTTT	CASSFTDRGNQPQHF
NA	TRBV11-3	TRBJ2-7	TRBD1	TGTGCCAGCAGCTCCGGGACAGGGGACTACGAGCAGTACTTC	CASSSGTGDYEQYF
NA	TRBV10-1	TRBJ2-7	NA	TGCGCCAGCACGTCGGCGGGGGCATACGAGCAGTACTTC	CASTSAGAYEQYF
NA	TRBV29-1	TRBJ2-7	TRBD2	TGCAGCGTTGAAGGTCGGCCCCTGGCGGGAGGATCCTACGAGCAGTACTTC	CSVEGRPLAGGSYEQYF
NA	TRBV6-5	TRBJ2-1	NA	TGTGCCAGCCAATCACGGGAGAGTGGTGAGCAGTTCTTC	CASQSRESGEQFF
NA	TRBV27	TRBJ1-2	NA	TGTGCCAGCAGTTGGACACCAGGGGATCGGCTAGGCTACACCTTC	CASSWTPGDRLGYTF
NA	TRBV19	TRBJ1-3	NA	TGTGCCAGTAGTATCGCAGGGCCGAACTTCGGAAACACCATATATTTT	CASSIAGPNFGNTIYF
NA	TRBV5-1	TRBJ2-1	NA	TGCGCCAGCAGCTTGTCAGGCTCCTACAATGAGCAGTTCTTC	CASSLSGSYNEQFF
NA	TRBV10-3	TRBJ2-7	TRBD2	TGTGCCATCAGTGAACCCGGTAGCGGGAACGAGCAGTACTTC	CAISEPGSGNEQYF
NA	TRBV12-5	TRBJ1-4	TRBD1	TGTGCTAGTGGTCCCCCCCGCGACCGGACAGGGGGAATTGAAAAACTGTTTTTT	CASGPPRDRTGGIEKLFF
once	TRBV7-9	TRBJ1-4	NA	TGTGCCAGCAGCTTAAAAGGGGCCGATGAAAAACTGTTTTTT	CASSLKGADEKLFF
NA	TRBV7-9	TRBJ2-3	NA	TGTGCCAGCAGCTTAGGTGTAAGTGATGCGGATACGCAGTATTTT	CASSLGVSDADTQYF
NA	TRBV5-4	TRBJ1-4	NA	TGTGCCAGCAGCTTGGGGACAGACTTGGGGGAAAAACTGTTTTTT	CASSLGTDLGEKLFF